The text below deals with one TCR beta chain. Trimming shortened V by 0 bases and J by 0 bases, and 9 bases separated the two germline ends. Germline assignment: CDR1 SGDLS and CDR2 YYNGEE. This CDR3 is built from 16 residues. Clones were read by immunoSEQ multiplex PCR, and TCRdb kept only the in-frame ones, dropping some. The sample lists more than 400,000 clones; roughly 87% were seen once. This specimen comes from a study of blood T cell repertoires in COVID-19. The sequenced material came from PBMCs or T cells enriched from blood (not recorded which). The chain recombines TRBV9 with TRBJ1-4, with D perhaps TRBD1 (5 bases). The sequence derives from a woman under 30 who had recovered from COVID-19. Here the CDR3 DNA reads TGTGCCAGCAGCGTAGAAGGGGATGCAACTAATGAAAAACTGTTTTTT. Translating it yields CASSVEGDATNEKLFF. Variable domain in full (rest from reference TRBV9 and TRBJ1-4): DSGVTQTPKHLITATGQRVTLRCSPRSGDLSVYWYQQSLDQGLQFLIQYYNGEERAKGNILERFSAQQFPDLHSELNLSSLELGDSALYFCASSVEGDATNEKLFFGSGTQLSVL.